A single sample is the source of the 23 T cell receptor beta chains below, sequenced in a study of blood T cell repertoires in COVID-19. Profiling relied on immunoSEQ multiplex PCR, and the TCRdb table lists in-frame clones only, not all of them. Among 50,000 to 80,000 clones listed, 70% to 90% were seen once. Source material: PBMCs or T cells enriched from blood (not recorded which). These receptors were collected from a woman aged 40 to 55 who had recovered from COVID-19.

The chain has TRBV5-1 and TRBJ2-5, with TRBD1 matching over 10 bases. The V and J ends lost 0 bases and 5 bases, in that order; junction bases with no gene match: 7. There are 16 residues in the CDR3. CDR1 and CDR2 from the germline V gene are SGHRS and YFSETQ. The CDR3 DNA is TGCGCCAGCAGCTTGGGTGTGACAGGGGGCACGGAGACCCAGTACTTC. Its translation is CASSLGVTGGTETQYF.

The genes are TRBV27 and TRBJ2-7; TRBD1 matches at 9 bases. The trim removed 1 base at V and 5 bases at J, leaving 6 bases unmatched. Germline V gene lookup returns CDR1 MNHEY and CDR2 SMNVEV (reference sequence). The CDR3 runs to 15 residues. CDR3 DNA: TGTGCCAGCAGTTTATACGCGGGGACAGGGAACGAGCAGTACTTC. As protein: CASSLYAGTGNEQYF.

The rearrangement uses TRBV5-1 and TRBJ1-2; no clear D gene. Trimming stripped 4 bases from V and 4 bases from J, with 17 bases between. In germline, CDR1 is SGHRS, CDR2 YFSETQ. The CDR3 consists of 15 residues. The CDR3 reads CASSPGAADIYGYTF. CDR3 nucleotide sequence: TGCGCCAGCAGCCCGGGAGCGGCGGATATCTATGGCTACACCTTC.

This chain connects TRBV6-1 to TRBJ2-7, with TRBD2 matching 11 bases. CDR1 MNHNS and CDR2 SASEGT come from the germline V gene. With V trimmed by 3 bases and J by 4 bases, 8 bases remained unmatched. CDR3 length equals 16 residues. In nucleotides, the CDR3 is TGTGCCAGCAGTGAGGGTCTAGCGGGGGGACTTTACGAGCAGTACTTC. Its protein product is CASSEGLAGGLYEQYF.

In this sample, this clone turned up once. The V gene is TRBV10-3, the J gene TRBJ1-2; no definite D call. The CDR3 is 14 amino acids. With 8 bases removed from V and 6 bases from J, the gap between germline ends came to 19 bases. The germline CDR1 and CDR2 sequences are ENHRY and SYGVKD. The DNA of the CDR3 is TGTGCCATCCTCTCCGAGGGAGATAAAAATGGCTACACCTTC. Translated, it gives CAILSEGDKNGYTF.

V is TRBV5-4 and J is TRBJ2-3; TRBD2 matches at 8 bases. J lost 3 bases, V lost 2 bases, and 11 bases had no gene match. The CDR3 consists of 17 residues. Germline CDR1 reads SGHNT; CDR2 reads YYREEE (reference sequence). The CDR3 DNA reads TGTGCCAGCAGCTTATCTGTAGCGGGGATGTCTACAGATACGCAGTATTTT. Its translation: CASSLSVAGMSTDTQYF.

CDR3 coding DNA: TGTGCCAGCAGCTTAGATTTAGGAGGGGTCGGCACAGATACGCAGTATTTT. Its translation is CASSLDLGGVGTDTQYF. The chain couples TRBV11-2 to TRBJ2-3, with D possibly TRBD2 on 6 matching bases. The CDR3 contains 17 residues. CDR1 is SGHAT, CDR2 FQNNGV, per germline. V was pared by 0 bases and J by 1 base, with 14 bases between. The whole variable domain, filled in from reference TRBV11-2 and TRBJ2-3, reads EAGVAQSPRYKIIEKRQSVAFWCNPISGHATLYWYQQILGQGPKLLIQFQNNGVVDDSQLPKDRFSAERLKGVDSTLKIQPAKLEDSAVYLCASSLDLGGVGTDTQYFGPGTRLTVL.

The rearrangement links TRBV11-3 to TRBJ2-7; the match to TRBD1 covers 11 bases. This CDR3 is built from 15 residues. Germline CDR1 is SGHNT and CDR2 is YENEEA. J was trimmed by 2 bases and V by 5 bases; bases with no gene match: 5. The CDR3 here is CASSPQGQGAYEQYF. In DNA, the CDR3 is TGTGCCAGCAGCCCTCAGGGACAGGGGGCCTACGAGCAGTACTTC.

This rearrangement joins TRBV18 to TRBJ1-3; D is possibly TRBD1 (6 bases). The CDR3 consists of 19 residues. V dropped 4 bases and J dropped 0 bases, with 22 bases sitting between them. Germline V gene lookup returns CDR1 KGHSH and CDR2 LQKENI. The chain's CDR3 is CASSQGPPGDIYSGNTIYF. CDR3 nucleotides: TGTGCCAGCTCACAGGGCCCACCTGGGGACATTTACTCTGGAAACACCATATATTTT. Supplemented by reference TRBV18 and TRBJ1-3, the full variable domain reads NAGVMQNPRHLVRRRGQEARLRCSPMKGHSHVYWYRQLPEEGLKFMVYLQKENIIDESGMPKERFSAEFPKEGPSILRIQQVVRGDSAAYFCASSQGPPGDIYSGNTIYFGEGSWLTVV.

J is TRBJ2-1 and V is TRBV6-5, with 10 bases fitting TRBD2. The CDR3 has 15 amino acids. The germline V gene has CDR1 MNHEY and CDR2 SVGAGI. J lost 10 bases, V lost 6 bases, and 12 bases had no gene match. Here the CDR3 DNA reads TGTGCCAGCAGAAATAGCGGGGGGACCATCCTCGAGCAGTTCTTC. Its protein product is CASRNSGGTILEQFF.

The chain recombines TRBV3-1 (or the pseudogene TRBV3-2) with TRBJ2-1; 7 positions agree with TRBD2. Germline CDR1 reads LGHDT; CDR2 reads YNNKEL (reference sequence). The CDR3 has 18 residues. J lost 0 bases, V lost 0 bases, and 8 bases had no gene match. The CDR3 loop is CASSQDLSGTNSYNEQFF. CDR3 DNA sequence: TGTGCCAGCAGCCAAGACTTGTCCGGGACTAACTCCTACAATGAGCAGTTCTTC.

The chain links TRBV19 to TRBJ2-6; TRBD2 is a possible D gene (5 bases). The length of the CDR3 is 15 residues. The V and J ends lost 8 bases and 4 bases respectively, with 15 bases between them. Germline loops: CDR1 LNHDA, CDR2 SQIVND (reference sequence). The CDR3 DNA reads TGTGCCAGTGGGGAGATAAGTTCCGGGGCCAACGTCCTGACTTTC. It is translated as CASGEISSGANVLTF.

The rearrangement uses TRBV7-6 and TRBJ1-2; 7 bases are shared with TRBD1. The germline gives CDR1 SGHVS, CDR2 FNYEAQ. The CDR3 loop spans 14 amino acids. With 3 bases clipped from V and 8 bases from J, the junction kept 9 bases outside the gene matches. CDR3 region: CASSLRQGGGGYTF. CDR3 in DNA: TGTGCCAGCAGCTTGCGACAGGGTGGGGGCGGCTACACCTTC.

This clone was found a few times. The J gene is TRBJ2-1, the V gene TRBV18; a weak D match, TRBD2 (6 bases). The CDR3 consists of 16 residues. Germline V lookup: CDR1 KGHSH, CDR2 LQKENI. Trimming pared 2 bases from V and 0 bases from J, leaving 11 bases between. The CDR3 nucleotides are TGTGCCAGCTCACCATTGCGGGGAGGCTCCTACAATGAGCAGTTCTTC. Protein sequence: CASSPLRGGSYNEQFF.

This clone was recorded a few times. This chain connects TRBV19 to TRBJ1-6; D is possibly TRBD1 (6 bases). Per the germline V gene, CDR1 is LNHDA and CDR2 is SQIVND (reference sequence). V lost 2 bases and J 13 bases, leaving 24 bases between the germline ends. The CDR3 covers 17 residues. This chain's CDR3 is CASSIPQSTGSSSPLHF. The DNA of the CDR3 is TGTGCCAGTAGTATACCCCAATCCACAGGGAGTAGTTCGCCCCTCCACTTT.

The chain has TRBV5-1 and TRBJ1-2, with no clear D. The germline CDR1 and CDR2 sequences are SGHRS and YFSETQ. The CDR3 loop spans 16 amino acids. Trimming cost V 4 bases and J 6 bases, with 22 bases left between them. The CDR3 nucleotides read TGCGCCAGCAGCCTTCAGAGCAAGAAAGGGAGTGATGGCTACACCTTC. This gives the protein CASSLQSKKGSDGYTF.

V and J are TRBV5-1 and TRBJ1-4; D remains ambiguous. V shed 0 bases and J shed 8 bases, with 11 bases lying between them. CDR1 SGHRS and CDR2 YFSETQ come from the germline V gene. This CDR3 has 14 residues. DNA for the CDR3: TGCGCCAGCAGCTTGGGTAAAATAGCGGAAAAACTGTTTTTT. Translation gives CASSLGKIAEKLFF.

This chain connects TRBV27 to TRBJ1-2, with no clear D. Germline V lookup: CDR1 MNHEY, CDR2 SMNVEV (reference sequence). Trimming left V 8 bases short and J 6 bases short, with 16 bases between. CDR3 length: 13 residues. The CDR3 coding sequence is TGTGCCAGCCGGCCGGGTGGCAGTCATGGCTACACCTTC. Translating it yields CASRPGGSHGYTF.

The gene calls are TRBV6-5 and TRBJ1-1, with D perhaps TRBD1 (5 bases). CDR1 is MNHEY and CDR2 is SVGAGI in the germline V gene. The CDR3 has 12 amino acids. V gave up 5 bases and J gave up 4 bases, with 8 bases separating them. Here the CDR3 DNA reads TGTGCCAGCAGTAGCAGGGCCACTGAAGCTTTCTTT. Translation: CASSSRATEAFF.

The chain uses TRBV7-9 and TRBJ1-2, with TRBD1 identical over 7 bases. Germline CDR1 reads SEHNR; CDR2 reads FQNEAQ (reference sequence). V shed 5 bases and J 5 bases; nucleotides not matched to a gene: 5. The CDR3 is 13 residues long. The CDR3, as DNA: TGTGCCAGCAGCCAGGGACAGCTTTATGGCTACACCTTC. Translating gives CASSQGQLYGYTF.

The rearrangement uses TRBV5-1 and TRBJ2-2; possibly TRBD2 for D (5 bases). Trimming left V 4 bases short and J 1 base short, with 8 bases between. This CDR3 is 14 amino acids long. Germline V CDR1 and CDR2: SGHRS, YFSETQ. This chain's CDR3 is CASSPGRNTGELFF. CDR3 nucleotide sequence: TGCGCCAGCAGCCCGGGGAGGAACACCGGGGAGCTGTTTTTT.

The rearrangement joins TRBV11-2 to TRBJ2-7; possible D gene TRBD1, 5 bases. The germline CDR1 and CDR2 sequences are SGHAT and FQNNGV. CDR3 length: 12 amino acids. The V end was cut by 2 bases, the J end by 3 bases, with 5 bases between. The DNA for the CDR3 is TGTGCCAGCAGCTTAACAGGCTACGAGCAGTACTTC. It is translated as CASSLTGYEQYF.

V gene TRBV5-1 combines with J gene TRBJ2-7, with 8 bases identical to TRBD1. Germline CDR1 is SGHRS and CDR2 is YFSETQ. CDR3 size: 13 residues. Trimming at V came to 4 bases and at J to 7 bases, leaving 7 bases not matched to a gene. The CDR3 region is CASSGNRGEEQYF. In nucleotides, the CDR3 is TGCGCCAGCAGCGGGAACAGGGGGGAAGAGCAGTACTTC.